The entry below describes one T cell receptor (beta chain). The antigen is unknown. Primers included in the PCR were 60 Vbeta and 13 Jbeta primers. TCRdb's copy holds only in-frame clones and misses some; the assay was immunoSEQ multiplex PCR. The sample contains about 200,000 clones, approximately 83% of which appear only once. This sample was taken from a study of cytomegalovirus exposure and HLA in healthy donors. Background on the study: In terms of ancestry, the Caucasian-associated cluster contained roughly four fifths of the roughly 400 genotyped donors.

Germline loops: CDR1 KGHSH, CDR2 LQKENI. With V trimmed by 4 bases and J by 4 bases, 2 bases remained unmatched. This CDR3 contains 14 residues. Findings of the study overall: A few V segments could not be told apart, such as TRBV6-2 and TRBV6-3, and were left out.

The sequence was obtained from a girl aged 5-17 years in good health and CMV-seronegative. Material: PBMCs. This chain connects TRBV18 to TRBJ2-7; 12 bases map to TRBD2. CDR3 nucleotides: TGTGCCAGCTCACGGACTAGCGGGGATTACGAGCAGTACTTC. It specifies CASSRTSGDYEQYF. Using reference TRBV18 and TRBJ2-7 for the parts outside the CDR3, the full variable domain is NAGVMQNPRHLVRRRGQEARLRCSPMKGHSHVYWYRQLPEEGLKFMVYLQKENIIDESGMPKERFSAEFPKEGPSILRIQQVVRGDSAAYFCASSRTSGDYEQYFGPGTRLTVT.